The T cell receptor (beta chain) described here comes from a study of shared clonotypes between healthy human individuals. Study-level findings and limits: Sequencing depth was predicted to influence how clonotypes are shared among donors. Naive subsets, compared against memory subsets, generally had larger estimated richness values.

In the naive CD8 group, cells lacked CD45RO and were positively selected for CCR7, so terminally differentiated effector memory CD45RA+ cells were left out. In germline, CDR1 is SGHAT, CDR2 FQNNGV. This CDR3 is built from 16 residues. Trimming removed 1 base at V and 3 bases at J, with 13 bases between. To note about this clone: Antigen specificity is unknown.

Each subset's genomic DNA was split evenly across several immunoSEQ plates. TCRdb's table, derived via immunoSEQ multiplex PCR, lists solely in-frame clones and lacks some. The sample records about 600,000 clones, roughly 95% being singletons. The sequenced material came from naive CD8+ T cells sorted from blood. V gene TRBV11-2 combines with J gene TRBJ1-5; D unresolved. The clonotype was recovered from a woman under 40 in good health. DNA for the CDR3: TGTGCCAGCAGCTTAGGCAGACCTGGTGCCAATCAGCCCCAGCATTTT. Translated, it gives CASSLGRPGANQPQHF.